The 7 T cell receptor beta chains below come from one sample, sequenced in a study of blood T cells in healthy people across ages. Combining a sample-barcoded 5' primer with a J-beta primer mix, a second PCR ran for roughly 7 to 12 cycles. TCRdb called the 5' RACE reads again in MiXCR, with one record for every CDR3 protein. The data hold 980,000 or so distinct CDR3 sequences, with under 50% observed a single time. Sequencing input: blood. The origin of the receptors is a young man in good health.

The chain uses TRBV12-3 or TRBV12-4 and TRBJ2-3; TRBD2 matches 8 bases. Trimming cost V 4 bases and J 3 bases; bases outside gene matches: 9. The CDR3 covers 16 residues. CDR3 loop: CASSSRARGGTDTQYF. The DNA of the CDR3 is TGTGCCAGCAGTTCCCGAGCTCGGGGGGGGACAGATACGCAGTATTTT.

The chain employs TRBV4-1 and TRBJ1-1, with D perhaps matching TRBD1 (6 bases). CDR1 and CDR2 from the germline V gene are MGHRA and YSYEKL. V lost 2 bases to trimming and J lost 0 bases, with 13 bases between them. CDR3 length equals 16 residues. DNA for the CDR3: TGCGCCAGCAGCCAAAAGAGGGACACCATGAACACTGAAGCTTTCTTT. It yields the protein CASSQKRDTMNTEAFF.

This clonotype was detected a few times. This chain connects TRBV12-3 or TRBV12-4 to TRBJ2-5; TRBD1 is a possible D gene (6 bases). The V gene lost 3 bases and the J gene lost 11 bases, with 19 bases spanning the gap. The CDR3 covers 14 residues. The CDR3 region has the DNA TGTGCCAGCAGTTTTGGGGACAACTACAATGAGCAGTACTTC. It translates to CASSFGDNYNEQYF.

The genes are TRBV20-1 and TRBJ2-7, with 10 nucleotides matching TRBD1. Germline V gene data show CDR1 as DFQATT and CDR2 as SNEGSKA (reference sequence). The CDR3 length is 16 residues. V lost 0 bases and J lost 5; bases outside the gene matches: 10. The chain's CDR3 is CSARDRAGQGTHEQYF. CDR3 nucleotide sequence: TGCAGTGCTAGAGATCGGGCGGGACAGGGGACCCACGAGCAGTACTTC.

The chain's CDR3 is CASHLGGSGEKLFF. The CDR3, as DNA: TGTGCCAGCCACCTGGGGGGGTCGGGGGAAAAACTGTTTTTT. This chain uses TRBV6-1 with TRBJ1-4; D perhaps matches TRBD1 (5 bases). Per the germline V gene, CDR1 is MNHNS and CDR2 is SASEGT. The CDR3 runs 14 residues. The germline V and J ends were trimmed by 8 bases and 8 bases, with 18 bases remaining between them.

Only a few counts were recorded for this clonotype. The chain is built from TRBV6-6 and TRBJ2-5; 9 nucleotides agree with TRBD2. The CDR3 has 13 residues. Germline CDR1 is MNHNY and CDR2 is SVGAGI (reference sequence). V gave up 9 bases and J gave up 1 base; unmatched junction bases: 3. The CDR3 DNA follows: TGTGCCAGTAAGCGGGGGGCCCAAGAGACCCAGTACTTC. Its translation is CASKRGAQETQYF.

The table lists this clonotype with a few counts. The rearrangement joins TRBV5-1 to TRBJ2-2; D gene ambiguous. CDR1 and CDR2 from the germline V gene are SGHRS and YFSETQ. CDR3 length: 15 amino acids. V was clipped by 0 bases and J by 5 bases, with 11 bases between them. This chain's CDR3 is CASSLDEWVTGELFF. CDR3 bases: TGCGCCAGCAGCTTGGATGAGTGGGTGACCGGGGAGCTGTTTTTT.